This T cell receptor beta chain comes out of a study of T cell responses to AZD1222 COVID-19 vaccine. For the study at large: Second doses at about 4 or about 12 weeks were pooled.

On this clone itself: Its antigen is currently unknown.

Assay: immunoSEQ multiplex PCR; the TCRdb copy retains only in-frame clones and omits some. Found here are about 81,000 clones, 92% of them singletons; the top ten hold more than 4.5%. J lost 2 bases, V lost 8 bases, and 8 bases had no gene match. From germline, CDR1 is ENHRY and CDR2 SYGVKD. CDR3 length: 14 amino acids. Study findings and constraints: Epitopes outside B.1.351 and B.1.1.7 mutated regions reportedly drew nearly half of spike TCRs. The sample set comprised mostly white British donors with more females, and clonal diversity was possibly underestimated. Baseline testing showed seropositivity in only 5 or 6 AZD1222 recipients.

The sample consisted of peripheral blood, taken on day 0 of AZD1222 vaccination. The sequence was collected from an adult in good health. The chain links TRBV10-3 to TRBJ1-1, with TRBD1 matching 7 bases. In DNA, the CDR3 is TGTGCCATCGGGAACCGGGACAGTAACACTGAAGCTTTCTTT. This sequence encodes CAIGNRDSNTEAFF.